One and the same sample provided the 13 T cell receptor beta chains below, sequenced in a study of blood T cell repertoires in COVID-19. Sequencing was performed with immunoSEQ multiplex PCR; in TCRdb, only in-frame clones are kept and a portion is missing. The table lists 350,000 to 400,000 clones, around nine tenths of them singletons, with around 1.7% in the top ten. Sequences were obtained from PBMCs or T cells enriched from blood (not recorded which). The receptors come from a woman aged 25-40 years who had recovered from COVID-19.

A remark on this clone: Within the sample, other DNA sequences also encode this same CDR3. The rearrangement links TRBV5-1 to TRBJ2-3; 8 nucleotides match TRBD2. Per germline, CDR1 SGHRS and CDR2 YFSETQ. The CDR3 has 14 residues. Unmatched junction bases numbered 1, after V lost 1 base and J lost 3 bases. CDR3: CASSLPSGTDTQYF. CDR3 DNA sequence: TGCGCCAGCAGCTTGCCTAGCGGGACAGATACGCAGTATTTT. Full variable domain (missing parts from reference TRBV5-1 and TRBJ2-3): KAGVTQTPRYLIKTRGQQVTLSCSPISGHRSVSWYQQTPGQGLQFLFEYFSETQRNKGNFPGRFSGRQFSNSRSEMNVSTLELGDSALYLCASSLPSGTDTQYFGPGTRLTVL.

This chain links TRBV5-4 with TRBJ2-1; weak D call: TRBD1 (6 bases). The CDR3 covers 16 residues. Trimming left V 0 bases short and J 9 bases short, with 19 bases between. The V gene's germline CDR1 is SGHNT and CDR2 YYREEE (reference sequence). The CDR3 sequence is CASSLAPAHQGSEQFF. The CDR3, as DNA: TGTGCCAGCAGCTTGGCTCCGGCGCACCAGGGGAGTGAGCAGTTCTTC.

The chain employs TRBV19 and TRBJ1-2, with D perhaps matching TRBD1 (6 bases). Germline CDR1 and CDR2: LNHDA and SQIVND (reference sequence). V dropped 9 bases and J dropped 7 bases, with 15 bases sitting between them. The length of the CDR3 is 12 residues. CDR3 protein: CASTQGIRGYTF. The DNA of the CDR3 is TGTGCCAGCACACAGGGTATTCGTGGCTACACCTTC.

The J gene is TRBJ1-5, the V gene TRBV7-2; D uncertain. Trimming cost V 2 bases and J 2 bases, with 10 bases left between them. CDR3 length equals 15 residues. Germline V lookup: CDR1 SGHTA, CDR2 FQGNSA. The CDR3 region has the DNA TGTGCCAGCAGCTTACGGGCGGGTGGCAATCAGCCCCAGCATTTT. It is translated as CASSLRAGGNQPQHF.

The CDR3 here is CASSLEGGQPQHF. CDR3 coding DNA: TGTGCCAGCAGCTTGGAGGGAGGACAGCCCCAGCATTTT. The chain has TRBV5-4 and TRBJ1-5, with no clear D. V dropped 0 bases and J dropped 7 bases, with 8 bases sitting between them. Germline values: CDR1 SGHNT, CDR2 YYREEE (reference sequence). The CDR3 contains 13 residues.

This chain links TRBV7-2 with TRBJ1-2, with D perhaps matching TRBD1 (5 bases). The germline V and J ends were trimmed by 0 bases and 7 bases, with 21 bases remaining between them. Germline assignment: CDR1 SGHTA and CDR2 FQGNSA. There are 17 residues in the CDR3. CDR3 region: CASSLAALGRATTGYTF. CDR3 DNA sequence: TGTGCCAGCAGCTTAGCTGCGTTAGGCAGGGCAACGACTGGCTACACCTTC. Drawing the rest from reference TRBV7-2 and TRBJ1-2, the complete variable domain is GAGVSQSPSNKVTEKGKDVELRCDPISGHTALYWYRQSLGQGLEFLIYFQGNSAPDKSGLPSDRFSAERTGGSVSTLTIQRTQQEDSAVYLCASSLAALGRATTGYTFGSGTRLTVV.

The chain uses TRBV27 and TRBJ2-1, with 12 bases matching TRBD2. Germline-derived CDR1 and CDR2 are MNHEY and SMNVEV (reference sequence). The CDR3 extends over 17 amino acids. V lost 5 bases to trimming and J lost 5 bases; unmatched junction nucleotides: 10. Here the CDR3 reads CASSARLAGALHNEQFF. The CDR3, as DNA: TGTGCCAGCAGTGCCCGACTAGCGGGGGCCCTCCACAATGAGCAGTTCTTC.

This chain uses TRBV4-1 with TRBJ1-1; 7 bases match TRBD1. Germline lookup yields CDR1 MGHRA and CDR2 YSYEKL. The CDR3 spans 16 residues. Trimming took 2 bases from V and 4 from J; bases not matched to a gene: 10. The CDR3 region is CASSQLGQSLGTEAFF. CDR3 nucleotides: TGCGCCAGCAGCCAATTGGGACAGAGTTTGGGCACTGAAGCTTTCTTT.

The chain uses TRBV6-1 and TRBJ1-5, with no clear D. The CDR3 consists of 15 residues. Germline CDR1 is MNHNS and CDR2 is SASEGT. The ends were cut back, 2 bases at V and 5 bases at J, with 13 bases in the middle. Written as DNA, the CDR3 is TGTGCCAGCAGTGAACGGGAGGGCTTGGATCAGCCCCAGCATTTT. It yields the protein CASSEREGLDQPQHF.

This chain joins TRBV7-9 and TRBJ2-1; 8 bases map to TRBD2. Germline V gene sequence: CDR1 SEHNR, CDR2 FQNEAQ (reference sequence). This CDR3 has 14 residues. V was pared by 2 bases and J by 10 bases, with 7 bases of the junction left unmatched. The CDR3: CASSLLASGPEQFF. CDR3 in DNA: TGTGCCAGCAGCTTATTAGCTAGCGGGCCCGAGCAGTTCTTC.

The V call is TRBV19, the J call TRBJ2-7; possibly TRBD1 for D (5 bases). Germline CDR1 reads LNHDA; CDR2 reads SQIVND (reference sequence). V lost 8 bases, J lost 2 bases, and 16 bases lay in between. The CDR3 length is 14 residues. The CDR3 loop reads CASQGRQGTYEQYF. CDR3 DNA: TGTGCCAGTCAGGGCCGGCAGGGCACCTACGAGCAGTACTTC.

The V gene is TRBV27, the J gene TRBJ2-5; TRBD2 is a possible D gene (5 bases). This CDR3 region has 15 residues. Germline V gene data show CDR1 as MNHEY and CDR2 as SMNVEV (reference sequence). V was pared by 7 bases and J by 0 bases, with 15 bases between. The CDR3 region has the DNA TGTGCCAGCACCCCGCGGGCAGATTACCAAGAGACCCAGTACTTC. This gives the protein CASTPRADYQETQYF.

This chain uses TRBV29-1 with TRBJ2-3; 9 nucleotides align to TRBD2. This CDR3 comprises 13 residues. V dropped 2 bases and J dropped 5; count of bases not matched to a gene: 2. CDR1 is SQVTM, CDR2 ANQGSEA, per germline. DNA for the CDR3: TGCAGCGTTGAAAGAGCGGGGGGAGATACGCAGTATTTT. It specifies CSVERAGGDTQYF.